This entry lists 25 T cell receptor beta chains sequenced from one sample in a study of T cell responses to AZD1222 COVID-19 vaccine. The method was immunoSEQ multiplex PCR; TCRdb's version includes in-frame clones alone and lacks a portion of them. The sample has 120,000 or so clones; 80% to 90% are singletons. Sequenced here: peripheral blood, sampled 28 days after the second AZD1222 dose. These receptors came from an adult who received the AZD1222 COVID-19 vaccine.

The CDR3 region is CASSFRRDSYSSTEAFF. The DNA for the CDR3 is TGTGCCAGCAGTTTTAGGAGGGACAGCTACTCGAGTACTGAAGCTTTCTTT. This chain connects TRBV28 to TRBJ1-1; 7 bases map to TRBD1. Per germline, CDR1 MDHEN and CDR2 SYDVKM. The CDR3 is 17 amino acids. After removal of 3 bases from V and 5 bases from J, the junction contained 15 bases not matched to a gene.

This sequence joins TRBV7-6 and TRBJ1-1; unclear D gene. Germline V gene data show CDR1 as SGHVS and CDR2 as FNYEAQ. CDR3 size: 13 residues. Trimming stripped 5 bases from V and 1 base from J, with 8 bases between. Here the CDR3 DNA reads TGTGCCAGCAGCGCTTCCTGGAACACTGAAGCTTTCTTT. It translates to CASSASWNTEAFF.

The chain carries TRBV6-5 and TRBJ1-2, with D unclear. Germline CDR1 and CDR2: MNHEY and SVGAGI. Trimming took 3 bases from V and 4 from J, leaving 12 bases between them. CDR3 length: 14 amino acids. CDR3 nucleotide sequence: TGTGCCAGCAGTTATCGGGCGGTCAGCTATGGCTACACCTTC. It codes for CASSYRAVSYGYTF.

This chain connects TRBV18 to TRBJ2-1, with D perhaps given as TRBD1 or TRBD2 (7 bases each). With 3 bases removed from V and 4 bases from J, the gap between germline ends came to 16 bases. The germline V gene has CDR1 KGHSH and CDR2 LQKENI. This CDR3 is built from 16 residues. The CDR3, as DNA: TGTGCCAGCTCACCCAGCAGGGGGGGGGAATACAATGAGCAGTTCTTC. This codes for CASSPSRGGEYNEQFF.

In this sample, this clone is medium-sized. The chain links TRBV7-9 to TRBJ2-2, with no clear D. Trimming shortened V by 6 bases and J by 0 bases, and 11 bases separated the two germline ends. The V gene's germline CDR1 is SEHNR and CDR2 FQNEAQ (reference sequence). The length of the CDR3 is 15 residues. The CDR3, as DNA: TGTGCCAGCAGACTGGACGGCACGAACACCGGGGAGCTGTTTTTT. Translation: CASRLDGTNTGELFF.

About this clone itself: This same CDR3 is encoded by further DNA sequences in the sample. The chain joins TRBV2 to TRBJ1-1; no clear D. This CDR3 is built from 13 residues. Deletions cut 5 bases from V and 1 base from J, with 8 bases between. CDR1 SNHLY and CDR2 FYNNEI come from the germline V gene. CDR3 amino acids: CASSLTENTEAFF. The CDR3 nucleotides are TGTGCCAGCAGTCTGACGGAGAACACTGAAGCTTTCTTT. Combining the CDR3 with reference TRBV2 and TRBJ1-1 gives the whole variable domain EPEVTQTPSHQVTQMGQEVILRCVPISNHLYFYWYRQILGQKVEFLVSFYNNEISEKSEIFDDQFSVERPDGSNFTLKIRSTKLEDSAMYFCASSLTENTEAFFGQGTRLTVV.

The rearrangement joins TRBV11-1 to TRBJ1-4, with D uncertain. Trimming left V 5 bases short and J 5 bases short, with 18 bases between. This CDR3 comprises 16 residues. In germline, CDR1 is SGHAT, CDR2 FQDESV (reference sequence). The chain's CDR3 is CASSISTGSLNEKLFF. The CDR3 DNA is TGTGCCAGCAGCATTTCTACCGGGAGTCTGAATGAAAAACTGTTTTTT.

The chain is built from TRBV11-2 and TRBJ2-1; 12 nucleotides align to TRBD2. This CDR3 spans 17 amino acids. The germline CDR1 and CDR2 sequences are SGHAT and FQNNGV. Unmatched junction bases numbered 4, after V lost 4 bases and J lost 0 bases. Here the CDR3 reads CASSWASGGASYNEQFF. Here the CDR3 DNA reads TGTGCCAGCAGCTGGGCTAGCGGGGGGGCCTCCTACAATGAGCAGTTCTTC. Full variable domain (rest looked up from reference TRBV11-2 and TRBJ2-1): EAGVAQSPRYKIIEKRQSVAFWCNPISGHATLYWYQQILGQGPKLLIQFQNNGVVDDSQLPKDRFSAERLKGVDSTLKIQPAKLEDSAVYLCASSWASGGASYNEQFFGPGTRLTVL.

This chain links TRBV7-8 with TRBJ1-5, with 8 bases that match TRBD1. Looked up from germline, CDR1 is SGHVS and CDR2 is FQNEAQ. Trimming cost V 5 bases and J 6 bases; bases outside gene matches: 9. This CDR3 spans 15 amino acids. DNA of the CDR3: TGTGCCAGCAGCCCGCAGGGGGCGAGGGCTCAGCCCCAGCATTTT. It encodes CASSPQGARAQPQHF.

The gene calls are TRBV28 and TRBJ1-1, with a tentative D call TRBD1 (5 bases). V was clipped by 5 bases and J by 5 bases, with 12 bases between them. This CDR3 spans 13 amino acids. Germline V gives CDR1 MDHEN, CDR2 SYDVKM. In DNA, the CDR3 is TGTGCCAGCAGTCTACGACAGAGTACTGAAGCTTTCTTT. Its translation is CASSLRQSTEAFF.

The V gene is TRBV7-9, the J gene TRBJ1-2; 7 bases fit TRBD1. Germline-derived CDR1 and CDR2 are SEHNR and FQNEAQ (reference sequence). The J segment lost 2 bases and the V segment lost 1 base, leaving 7 bases of the junction unmatched. This CDR3 comprises 16 residues. Written as DNA, the CDR3 is TGTGCCAGCAGCTTAGGGAAGACAGGGTCCAACTATGGCTACACCTTC. This sequence encodes CASSLGKTGSNYGYTF.

This chain links TRBV6-6 with TRBJ2-1, with a weak D call TRBD2 (6 bases). Trimming shortened V by 6 bases and J by 6 bases, and 18 bases separated the two germline ends. This CDR3 region has 15 residues. The germline gives CDR1 MNHNY, CDR2 SVGAGI (reference sequence). CDR3 coding DNA: TGTGCCAGCAGCCCGGGGACTCGGAGGACCAATGAGCAGTTCTTC. Amino acids: CASSPGTRRTNEQFF.

The chain uses TRBV9 and TRBJ2-3; 12 nucleotides line up with TRBD1. Germline trimming cut 3 bases from V and 2 bases from J; bases unmatched to any gene: 10. Germline CDR1 SGDLS, CDR2 YYNGEE. This CDR3 has 18 residues. The CDR3 region has the DNA TGTGCCAGCAGCGGCGGGACAGGGGGCAAGGGATACACAGATACGCAGTATTTT. Residues: CASSGGTGGKGYTDTQYF.

The V and J genes are TRBV27 and TRBJ1-4; 9 bases align to TRBD1. Germline CDR1 MNHEY, CDR2 SMNVEV (reference sequence). The V segment lost 3 bases and the J segment 7 bases; nucleotides outside the gene matches: 6. The CDR3 is 15 residues long. The DNA of the CDR3 is TGTGCCAGCAGTTTTGGGGACAGGGTGGGTGAAAAACTGTTTTTT. As protein: CASSFGDRVGEKLFF. Complete variable domain (other parts from reference TRBV27 and TRBJ1-4): EAQVTQNPRYLITVTGKKLTVTCSQNMNHEYMSWYRQDPGLGLRQIYYSMNVEVTDKGDVPEGYKVSRKEKRNFPLILESPSPNQTSLYFCASSFGDRVGEKLFFGSGTQLSVL.

The chain combines TRBV6-5 with TRBJ1-2; 10 nucleotides align to TRBD1. V shed 5 bases, J shed 6 bases, and the junction held 9 bases outside the gene matches. The CDR3 has 15 residues. Germline lookup yields CDR1 MNHEY and CDR2 SVGAGI. The CDR3, as DNA: TGTGCCAGCAGTCGGCTCGCCGGGACAGGGGATGGCTACACCTTC. Translated, it gives CASSRLAGTGDGYTF.

This chain uses TRBV11-3 with TRBJ2-1; TRBD1 matches 11 bases. The CDR3 loop spans 15 amino acids. V shed 5 bases, J shed 7 bases, and the junction held 7 bases outside the gene matches. CDR1 SGHNT and CDR2 YENEEA come from the germline V gene. CDR3 loop: CASSPGQGARNEQFF. The CDR3 DNA is TGTGCCAGCAGCCCTGGACAGGGGGCCAGGAATGAGCAGTTCTTC.

The chain employs TRBV5-8 and TRBJ1-5; the match to TRBD1 covers 8 bases. This CDR3 is 15 amino acids long. J gave up 6 bases and V 3 bases, and 8 bases lay outside the gene matches. The germline gives CDR1 SGHTS, CDR2 YDEGEE. The CDR3 reads CASSSQGALSQPQHF. Here the CDR3 DNA reads TGTGCCAGCAGCTCCCAGGGGGCGCTGAGTCAGCCCCAGCATTTT.

J is TRBJ1-1 and V is TRBV9; 7 bases fit TRBD1. The V and J ends lost 4 bases and 7 bases, in that order; junction bases with no gene match: 4. This CDR3 is built from 12 residues. Germline V gene lookup returns CDR1 SGDLS and CDR2 YYNGEE. The CDR3 is CASSQGQSEAFF. In nucleotides, the CDR3 is TGTGCCAGCAGCCAGGGACAGAGTGAAGCTTTCTTT.

This clone was observed a single time. This chain joins TRBV27 and TRBJ2-7; 12 nucleotides agree with TRBD1. With 5 bases clipped from V and 5 bases from J, the junction kept 10 bases outside the gene matches. Germline V gene sequence: CDR1 MNHEY, CDR2 SMNVEV (reference sequence). This CDR3 region has 16 residues. This CDR3 reads CASSPPGQGALHEQYF. CDR3 bases: TGTGCCAGCAGTCCACCGGGACAGGGGGCGTTGCACGAGCAGTACTTC.

The chain uses TRBV19 and TRBJ1-2; TRBD1 aligns across 8 bases. CDR3 length: 13 residues. The germline gives CDR1 LNHDA, CDR2 SQIVND (reference sequence). The V and J ends lost 4 bases and 4 bases, in that order; junction bases with no gene match: 2. The CDR3 reads CASSTGGGYGYTF. CDR3 DNA: TGTGCCAGTAGTACAGGGGGCGGCTATGGCTACACCTTC.

The gene calls are TRBV9 and TRBJ1-4, with D unclear. The V and J ends lost 3 bases and 1 base respectively, with 10 bases between them. The CDR3 is 15 residues long. The germline V gene has CDR1 SGDLS and CDR2 YYNGEE. CDR3 nucleotides: TGTGCCAGCAGCGGGGGATTTAAAACTAATGAAAAACTGTTTTTT. It yields the protein CASSGGFKTNEKLFF.

The rearrangement links TRBV4-3 to TRBJ1-6; D remains unclear. The CDR3 has 14 residues. Germline assignment: CDR1 LGHNA and CDR2 YSLEER. V gave up 0 bases and J gave up 8 bases, with 8 bases separating them. CDR3 DNA sequence: TGCGCCAGCAGCCAAGATGGGAGGGATTCACCCCTCCACTTT. It yields the protein CASSQDGRDSPLHF.

This chain connects TRBV13 to TRBJ1-2; D is ambiguous. The CDR3 has 19 residues. Germline V gene sequence: CDR1 PRHDT, CDR2 FYEKMQ (reference sequence). Trimming removed 4 bases from V and 0 bases from J, with 24 bases in between. Here the CDR3 reads CASSYIRIQETKTNYGYTF. The CDR3 nucleotides read TGTGCCAGCAGCTATATACGTATTCAGGAGACAAAGACTAACTATGGCTACACCTTC.

V gene TRBV7-9 combines with J gene TRBJ1-3, with D hard to call. The germline CDR1 and CDR2 sequences are SEHNR and FQNEAQ (reference sequence). Between the trimmed V and J ends, which lost 3 bases and 0 bases, there was a span of 9 bases. This CDR3 spans 15 amino acids. The CDR3 DNA reads as TGTGCCAGCAGCTTTGGCTACCTCTCTGGAAACACCATATATTTT. Protein sequence: CASSFGYLSGNTIYF.

J is TRBJ2-1 and V is TRBV10-3, with D hard to call. This CDR3 has 15 residues. Trimming took 3 bases from V and 6 from J, leaving 15 bases between them. The germline gives CDR1 ENHRY, CDR2 SYGVKD. The CDR3 here is CAISEGQTPANEQFF. The CDR3, as DNA: TGTGCCATCAGTGAAGGGCAAACCCCGGCCAATGAGCAGTTCTTC.